Detailed here is one T cell receptor (beta chain). Its antigen is not identified. Germline V lookup: CDR1 MGHRA, CDR2 YSYEKL. V was clipped by 0 bases and J by 7 bases, with 21 bases between them. The CDR3 loop spans 18 amino acids. The data originate from a study of OX40 agonist ivuxolimab in advanced cancers. Study background: Partial responses were achieved by three patients, of whom one had hepatocellular carcinoma and two had cutaneous melanoma.

Study results and caveats: Averaging showed that CD8+ T cells had more expanded clones than CD4+ did.

Profiling relied on immunoSEQ multiplex PCR, and the TCRdb table lists in-frame clones only, not all of them. The sample yields 75,000 to 100,000 clones, around 80% seen once. The source is an adult with an advanced solid tumor such as melanoma, head and neck, liver or kidney cancer. This chain connects TRBV4-1 to TRBJ2-2, with a tentative D call TRBD2 (6 bases). This material consisted of CD4+ or CD8+ T cells sorted from blood, taken in a trial of the OX40 agonist ivuxolimab. The CDR3 DNA sequence: TGCGCCAGCAGCCAAGATCTTTTCGGTCTAGCGAAGGGCGGGGAGCTGTTTTTT. Protein product: CASSQDLFGLAKGGELFF.